This TCR beta chain was retrieved from a study of long-term antiretroviral therapy in people with HIV. Study conclusions and caveats: Whereas controls had wider CDR3 length ranges, HIV repertoires had narrower ones. Clones that expanded before ART (that is, prior to treatment) dominated the repertoire at all time points.

At least one PBMC sample before ART and at least two after were required. The CDR3 loop spans 14 amino acids. V was cut by 4 bases and J by 1 base, with 11 bases left in between. Per the germline V gene, CDR1 is SGHNT and CDR2 is YYREEE (reference sequence). Survey level was the resolution at which the v3.0 immunoSEQ assay ran. Each sample aimed for 40,000-50,000 sequenced T-cell genomes. Generated by immunoSEQ multiplex PCR, the TCRdb table keeps only in-frame clones and is missing some. In the table there are tens of thousands of clones, 90% to 95% of which are singletons. As to this clone: No antigen is known for it.

The source is a woman between 50 and 59 years old with HIV. V and J are TRBV5-4 and TRBJ1-1, with D possibly TRBD1 on 6 matching bases. Sequenced material: unsorted PBMCs, taken 3.7 years after starting antiretroviral therapy. The CDR3 protein is CASSLQGKNTEAFF. DNA for the CDR3: TGTGCCAGCAGCCTCCAGGGGAAGAACACTGAAGCTTTCTTT.